A single sample is the source of the 30 T cell receptor beta chains below, sequenced in a study of blood T cell repertoires in COVID-19. Sequenced by immunoSEQ multiplex PCR; TCRdb stores in-frame clones only, minus some. This table holds about 100,000 clones, 70% to 90% found once. Sequenced: peripheral blood. The origin of the receptors is a man between 45 and 60 years old with active COVID-19.

This rearrangement joins TRBV11-3 to TRBJ2-3; D not certain. Trimming stripped 5 bases from V and 5 bases from J, with 14 bases between. The CDR3 has 14 residues. The germline V gene encodes CDR1 SGHNT and CDR2 YENEEA. The CDR3 sequence: CASSPHSPRDTQYF. DNA of the CDR3: TGTGCCAGCAGCCCCCACAGCCCCCGAGATACGCAGTATTTT.

The genes are TRBV6-6 and TRBJ1-1; the D gene is possibly TRBD1 (5 bases). The V and J ends lost 6 bases and 3 bases respectively, with 14 bases between them. The CDR3 runs 14 residues. Per the germline V gene, CDR1 is MNHNY and CDR2 is SVGAGI (reference sequence). The CDR3 reads CASRYREGHTEAFF. CDR3 nucleotide sequence: TGTGCCAGCAGGTATAGGGAGGGACACACTGAAGCTTTCTTT.

The V and J genes are TRBV5-1 and TRBJ2-5; the match to TRBD2 covers 10 bases. V trimming: 1 base; J trimming: 0 bases; junction bases outside the gene matches: 6. The CDR3 covers 17 residues. The germline gives CDR1 SGHRS, CDR2 YFSETQ. The CDR3 region is CASSLWASGGYQETQYF. The CDR3 DNA reads as TGCGCCAGCAGCTTGTGGGCTAGCGGGGGTTACCAAGAGACCCAGTACTTC.

The V and J genes are TRBV6-1 and TRBJ1-3, with D tentatively TRBD1 (5 bases). The germline gives CDR1 MNHNS, CDR2 SASEGT. V was pared by 0 bases and J by 5 bases, with 14 bases between. This CDR3 is 16 amino acids long. For the CDR3, the DNA is TGTGCCAGCAGTGAAGCGCATCCCCAGGGTAGAAACACCATATATTTT. Protein: CASSEAHPQGRNTIYF.

This clone has a handful of counts. V gene TRBV2 combines with J gene TRBJ2-2, with D perhaps TRBD2 (6 bases). The CDR3 contains 14 residues. Per germline, CDR1 SNHLY and CDR2 FYNNEI. The V gene lost 10 bases and the J gene lost 1 base, with 13 bases spanning the gap. CDR3 residues: CATGGSGNTGELFF. Written as DNA, the CDR3 is TGTGCCACAGGAGGGTCCGGGAACACCGGGGAGCTGTTTTTT.

V is TRBV9 and J is TRBJ2-5, with TRBD1 matching over 7 bases. With 6 bases clipped from V and 2 bases from J, the junction kept 7 bases outside the gene matches. Germline V gene lookup returns CDR1 SGDLS and CDR2 YYNGEE. CDR3 length: 14 amino acids. DNA for the CDR3: TGTGCCAGCACCCTCGGGACAGCACAAGAGACCCAGTACTTC. This encodes CASTLGTAQETQYF.

This clone came up once. This chain links TRBV27 with TRBJ2-7; D unclear. The CDR3 is 14 amino acids. V was shortened by 3 bases and J by 3 bases, with 12 bases between the two germline ends. Germline-derived CDR1 and CDR2 are MNHEY and SMNVEV (reference sequence). CDR3 nucleotides: TGTGCCAGCAGTTTGGCACCCGTCCACTACGAGCAGTACTTC. It specifies CASSLAPVHYEQYF.

This chain connects TRBV11-2 to TRBJ2-7, with unresolved D. V lost 2 bases, J lost 2 bases, and 7 bases lay in between. The CDR3 is made up of 13 amino acids. Germline V lookup: CDR1 SGHAT, CDR2 FQNNGV. CDR3 DNA: TGTGCCAGCAGCTTACGTCCCGCCTACGAGCAGTACTTC. This codes for CASSLRPAYEQYF.

The CDR3 here is CASRLYRGETYEQYF. The DNA of the CDR3 is TGTGCCAGCAGGTTGTACAGGGGAGAAACCTACGAGCAGTACTTC. This chain joins TRBV2 and TRBJ2-7; TRBD1 agrees at 7 bases. With 6 bases clipped from V and 2 bases from J, the junction kept 10 bases outside the gene matches. The CDR3 has 15 residues. The germline V gene encodes CDR1 SNHLY and CDR2 FYNNEI.

The chain recombines TRBV12-3 or TRBV12-4 with TRBJ1-2, with 7 nucleotides matching TRBD1. The CDR3 is 12 residues long. V lost 7 bases and J lost 4; bases outside the gene matches: 3. This CDR3 reads CASTYRGYGYTF. DNA of the CDR3: TGTGCCAGCACCTACAGGGGCTATGGCTACACCTTC.

The chain carries TRBV3-1 (or the pseudogene TRBV3-2) and TRBJ1-2; TRBD1 might be the D (5 bases). The ends were cut back, 4 bases at V and 4 bases at J, with 7 bases in the middle. This CDR3 is built from 12 residues. Germline CDR1 is LGHDT and CDR2 is YNNKEL (reference sequence). CDR3 amino acids: CASSRDSYGYTF. The CDR3 bases are TGTGCCAGCAGCCGCGACAGCTATGGCTACACCTTC.

The J gene is TRBJ1-6, the V gene TRBV10-3; 9 bases are a match to TRBD1. The germline V gene encodes CDR1 ENHRY and CDR2 SYGVKD. The CDR3 is 15 amino acids. The ends lost 4 bases at V and 7 bases at J; junction bases unmatched: 5. Here the CDR3 DNA reads TGTGCCATCAGTGGGACAGGGGTCGGGAATTCACCCCTCCACTTT. Amino acid sequence: CAISGTGVGNSPLHF.

The chain recombines TRBV4-2 with TRBJ1-6; 7 bases are a match to TRBD1. Germline V gene data show CDR1 as LGHNA and CDR2 as YNFKEQ. V trimming: 0 bases; J trimming: 7 bases; junction bases outside the gene matches: 6. This CDR3 region has 16 residues. In DNA, the CDR3 is TGTGCCAGCAGCCAAGATCCCGGGACAGCCAATTCACCCCTCCACTTT. The encoded protein is CASSQDPGTANSPLHF.

The chain is built from TRBV27 and TRBJ1-1; D may be TRBD1 (5 bases). Trimming stripped 6 bases from V and 4 bases from J, with 18 bases between. CDR3 length: 15 residues. Per the germline V gene, CDR1 is MNHEY and CDR2 is SMNVEV (reference sequence). CDR3 in amino acids: CASSAGGWGVTEAFF. In DNA, the CDR3 is TGTGCCAGCAGCGCCGGGGGTTGGGGGGTCACTGAAGCTTTCTTT.

The V gene is TRBV7-2, the J gene TRBJ1-6; TRBD1 is a possible D gene (5 bases). The germline V gene encodes CDR1 SGHTA and CDR2 FQGNSA. Trimming took off 5 bases at V and 10 bases at J, with 18 bases between the two ends. The CDR3 runs to 15 residues. CDR3 protein: CASSPVGVSGSPLHF. In DNA form, the CDR3 reads TGTGCCAGCAGCCCCGTAGGGGTCTCTGGCTCACCCCTCCACTTT.

The chain is built from TRBV19 and TRBJ2-6; 9 nucleotides line up with TRBD1. This CDR3 contains 16 residues. The V and J ends lost 2 bases and 11 bases, in that order; junction bases with no gene match: 10. In germline, CDR1 is LNHDA, CDR2 SQIVND (reference sequence). CDR3 region: CASSIKGTGLADVLTF. The CDR3 region has the DNA TGTGCCAGTAGTATAAAAGGGACAGGGCTAGCGGACGTCCTGACTTTC.

The chain couples TRBV19 to TRBJ1-5; TRBD1 is a possible D gene (6 bases). V lost 3 bases and J 0 bases, leaving 12 bases between the germline ends. This CDR3 spans 16 amino acids. CDR1 and CDR2 (germline): LNHDA, SQIVND (reference sequence). Here the CDR3 reads CASSIGRGYSNQPQHF. The CDR3 bases are TGTGCCAGTAGTATTGGCAGGGGCTATAGCAATCAGCCCCAGCATTTT.

The rearrangement uses TRBV18 and TRBJ2-2, with TRBD1 identical over 9 bases. CDR3 size: 17 residues. Germline V gene data show CDR1 as KGHSH and CDR2 as LQKENI. After removal of 2 bases from V and 4 bases from J, the junction contained 8 bases not matched to a gene. DNA of the CDR3: TGTGCCAGCTCACCATTACCGGGACAGGGCTTCACCGGGGAGCTGTTTTTT. Its translation: CASSPLPGQGFTGELFF.

The V and J genes are TRBV15 and TRBJ1-3; TRBD1 matches 9 bases. This CDR3 has 19 residues. V trimming: 0 bases; J trimming: 3 bases; junction bases outside the gene matches: 12. Germline assignment: CDR1 LNHNV and CDR2 YYDKDF (reference sequence). The CDR3 reads CATSREPPGTGLSGNTIYF. For the CDR3, the DNA is TGTGCCACCAGCAGAGAGCCGCCGGGGACAGGGTTGAGTGGAAACACCATATATTTT.

The chain joins TRBV30 to TRBJ1-2, with unresolved D. V dropped 4 bases and J dropped 7 bases, with 13 bases sitting between them. This CDR3 region has 12 residues. Germline lookup yields CDR1 GTSNPN and CDR2 SVGIG (reference sequence). The CDR3 DNA follows: TGTGCCTGGATGAAAGGGAGAGGTGGCTACACCTTC. It translates to CAWMKGRGGYTF.

This rearrangement joins TRBV12-3 or TRBV12-4 to TRBJ1-2; D is perhaps TRBD1 (6 bases). This CDR3 comprises 12 residues. Trimming stripped 3 bases from V and 13 bases from J, with 15 bases between. CDR3 region: CASSFQGLGCTF. CDR3 DNA sequence: TGTGCCAGCAGTTTCCAGGGGCTTGGTTGCACCTTC.

The chain carries TRBV29-1 and TRBJ1-1, with no clear D. Trimming stripped 1 base from V and 0 bases from J, with 15 bases between. The CDR3 is 16 amino acids. In germline, CDR1 is SQVTM, CDR2 ANQGSEA. CDR3: CSVEGSIQSMNTEAFF. The CDR3 DNA sequence: TGCAGCGTTGAAGGATCAATTCAGTCGATGAACACTGAAGCTTTCTTT.

This clone was detected only a few times. This rearrangement joins TRBV7-2 to TRBJ1-5; 7 positions agree with TRBD1. The CDR3 runs 15 residues. Germline-derived CDR1 and CDR2 are SGHTA and FQGNSA. With V trimmed by 5 bases and J by 4 bases, 8 bases remained unmatched. This chain's CDR3 is CASSPRTGLNQPQHF. Written as DNA, the CDR3 is TGTGCCAGCAGCCCCCGGACAGGCCTAAATCAGCCCCAGCATTTT.

The CDR3 DNA is TGTGCTAGTGGTTTGGTACCAGTCTCTGGAAACACCATATATTTT. Translating gives CASGLVPVSGNTIYF. The V gene is TRBV12-5, the J gene TRBJ1-3, with no clear D. Trimming took 0 bases from V and 0 from J, leaving 6 bases between them. CDR1 and CDR2 from the germline V gene are LGHNT and FRNRAP. This CDR3 comprises 15 residues.

The rearrangement joins TRBV9 to TRBJ2-5; TRBD2 matches at 8 bases. Germline V gene data show CDR1 as SGDLS and CDR2 as YYNGEE. The ends lost 4 bases at V and 4 bases at J; junction bases unmatched: 9. The CDR3 has 15 amino acids. CDR3 in DNA: TGTGCCAGCAGCCCACGGGGGCGGGGGGTAGAGACCCAGTACTTC. It yields the protein CASSPRGRGVETQYF.

V is TRBV7-8 and J is TRBJ2-7; TRBD1 matches 8 bases. The CDR3 length is 13 residues. CDR1 and CDR2 (germline): SGHVS, FQNEAQ. V dropped 5 bases and J dropped 7; count of bases not matched to a gene: 7. The CDR3 DNA reads as TGTGCCAGCAGCACCCGGACAGGGCGGGAGCAGTACTTC. This encodes CASSTRTGREQYF.

The genes are TRBV24-1 and TRBJ2-2, with a weak D call TRBD2 (6 bases). The V gene's germline CDR1 is KGHDR and CDR2 SFDVKD. Trimming shortened V by 4 bases and J by 5 bases, and 10 bases separated the two germline ends. CDR3 length: 14 residues. CDR3 protein: CATSDPGTTGELFF. The CDR3 coding sequence is TGTGCCACCAGTGACCCTGGGACTACCGGGGAGCTGTTTTTT.

The chain links TRBV15 to TRBJ2-5, with D unresolved. V lost 1 base and J lost 4, with 7 bases in between. Germline V lookup: CDR1 LNHNV, CDR2 YYDKDF (reference sequence). The CDR3 loop spans 13 amino acids. The CDR3 DNA reads TGTGCCACCAGCAGAGGGTCGGGAGAGACCCAGTACTTC. It encodes CATSRGSGETQYF.

This rearrangement joins TRBV5-6 to TRBJ2-5; a possible D gene is TRBD2 (5 bases). V lost 4 bases, J lost 3 bases, and 13 bases lay in between. The CDR3 has 14 residues. Germline CDR1 is SGHDT and CDR2 is YYEEEE. The CDR3 loop is CASSDPFGEETQYF. In DNA form, the CDR3 reads TGTGCCAGCAGCGACCCATTCGGGGAAGAGACCCAGTACTTC.

This chain joins TRBV30 and TRBJ2-7; tentatively, D is TRBD1 (6 bases). The CDR3 is 16 amino acids. Per the germline V gene, CDR1 is GTSNPN and CDR2 is SVGIG (reference sequence). V lost 0 bases and J 6 bases, leaving 21 bases between the germline ends. CDR3 DNA: TGTGCCTGGAGTGTAAACCCCCTCCACAGGGTAGGCGAGCAGTACTTC. This sequence encodes CAWSVNPLHRVGEQYF.